The next 11 T cell receptor beta chains were all read from a single sample in a study of blood T cell repertoires in COVID-19. Sequenced by immunoSEQ multiplex PCR; TCRdb stores in-frame clones only, minus some. The sample lists about 45,000 clones, 87% occurring once. Sample: peripheral blood. These receptors were collected from a human donor in a cohort sampled during active COVID-19.

The genes are TRBV6-2 or TRBV6-3 and TRBJ2-7; 9 nucleotides align to TRBD1. Germline V gene data show CDR1 as MNHEY and CDR2 as SVGEGT. The CDR3 is made up of 16 amino acids. V shed 4 bases, J shed 5 bases, and the junction held 12 bases outside the gene matches. In nucleotides, the CDR3 is TGTGCCAGCAGTTTCATGGGACAGGGAAGCAAGGACGAGCAGTACTTC. It encodes CASSFMGQGSKDEQYF.

J is TRBJ2-7 and V is TRBV28; 8 bases agree with TRBD2. J was trimmed by 8 bases and V by 5 bases; bases with no gene match: 11. Germline CDR1 MDHEN, CDR2 SYDVKM. The CDR3 length is 14 residues. CDR3: CASSETSESTKQYF. Here the CDR3 DNA reads TGTGCCAGCAGTGAGACTAGCGAATCTACGAAGCAGTACTTC.

The J gene is TRBJ2-5, the V gene TRBV10-3, with no clear D. The CDR3 spans 14 residues. Germline loops: CDR1 ENHRY, CDR2 SYGVKD. Trimming removed 0 bases at V and 3 bases at J, with 8 bases between. CDR3 residues: CAISESNAKETQYF. CDR3 coding DNA: TGTGCCATCAGTGAGTCGAACGCGAAAGAGACCCAGTACTTC.

The chain has TRBV12-3 or TRBV12-4 and TRBJ2-5; 9 bases map to TRBD1. Losses at the gene ends were 5 bases for V and 5 bases for J; bases not matched to a gene: 3. This CDR3 is 13 amino acids long. The CDR3 DNA reads as TGTGCCAGCAGTCCCGGGACAGGGGAGACCCAGTACTTC. Its translation: CASSPGTGETQYF.

The J gene is TRBJ2-1, the V gene TRBV19, with D possibly TRBD2 on 6 matching bases. Germline V gene data show CDR1 as LNHDA and CDR2 as SQIVND (reference sequence). The length of the CDR3 is 13 residues. V was cut by 3 bases and J by 8 bases, with 11 bases left in between. The CDR3 is CASSMPGVDEQFF. The CDR3 DNA reads as TGTGCCAGTAGTATGCCGGGGGTAGATGAGCAGTTCTTC.

The chain employs TRBV6-1 and TRBJ2-7; 8 bases align to TRBD1. V trimming: 2 bases; J trimming: 4 bases; junction bases outside the gene matches: 7. Germline V gene data show CDR1 as MNHNS and CDR2 as SASEGT. The CDR3 is made up of 15 amino acids. CDR3 residues: CASSEQTGVGYEQYF. The CDR3 DNA sequence: TGTGCCAGCAGTGAACAGACAGGGGTGGGATACGAGCAGTACTTC.

This chain connects TRBV27 to TRBJ2-6, with TRBD2 matching 7 bases. The CDR3 sequence is 17 residues long. V gave up 5 bases and J gave up 2 bases; unmatched junction bases: 9. Germline V gene lookup returns CDR1 MNHEY and CDR2 SMNVEV (reference sequence). The CDR3 reads CASSREGFGAGANVLTF. CDR3 in DNA: TGTGCCAGCAGTAGGGAGGGGTTTGGTGCTGGGGCCAACGTCCTGACTTTC. The whole variable domain, remainder taken from reference TRBV27 and TRBJ2-6, is EAQVTQNPRYLITVTGKKLTVTCSQNMNHEYMSWYRQDPGLGLRQIYYSMNVEVTDKGDVPEGYKVSRKEKRNFPLILESPSPNQTSLYFCASSREGFGAGANVLTFGAGSRLTVL.

Points on this clone: One end of the junction varies from germline; a read error may be responsible. The V and J genes are TRBV7-7 and TRBJ2-7, with 8 bases lining up with TRBD1. CDR3 length equals 13 residues. Germline assignment: CDR1 SSHAT and CDR2 FNYEAQ (reference sequence). CDR3 residues: CASSFGQGDEQYF. CDR3 sequence (DNA): TGTGCTAGCAGCTTCGGACAGGGAGACGAGCAGTACTTC.

The chain joins TRBV30 to TRBJ2-1; possibly TRBD2 for D (6 bases). V was trimmed by 6 bases and J by 4 bases, leaving 10 bases between them. CDR1 and CDR2 (germline): GTSNPN, SVGIG (reference sequence). This CDR3 spans 12 amino acids. The CDR3 nucleotides are TGTGCCTGTTGCGGGGAGTACAATGAGCAGTTCTTC. Amino acids: CACCGEYNEQFF.

V usage is TRBV24-1 and J usage is TRBJ2-1, with D perhaps TRBD2 (5 bases). CDR1 and CDR2 from the germline V gene are KGHDR and SFDVKD. This CDR3 has 16 amino acids. V lost 4 bases and J 2 bases, leaving 14 bases between the germline ends. The CDR3 loop is CATSDRSGNTYNEQFF. The CDR3 bases are TGTGCCACCAGTGACCGATCGGGGAACACCTACAATGAGCAGTTCTTC.

The chain couples TRBV4-3 to TRBJ2-5; D might be TRBD1 (5 bases). The CDR3 sequence is 15 residues long. Trimming pared 0 bases from V and 0 bases from J, leaving 8 bases between. Germline V gives CDR1 LGHNA, CDR2 YSLEER. The CDR3, as DNA: TGCGCCAGCAGCCAAGAGGCCAGGGACCAAGAGACCCAGTACTTC. The encoded protein is CASSQEARDQETQYF.